These 18 T cell receptor beta chains came from one sample sequenced in a study of T cells expressing NK-cell markers (dated by TCRdb to about 2020). Libraries were made using 5' RACE. TCRdb names Illumina HiSeq 2000 as the instrument used. TCRdb reprocessed the reads, and each CDR3 protein sequence is entered once, without DNA. The data table for this sample lists just under 7,500 distinct CDR3 sequences. 62% of the sample belongs to the ten largest clones. Sequenced sample: blood T cells: a sorted CD56 or NKG2C T cell subset, CD4+ or CD8+ T cells, or bulk PBMC T cells (not recorded which). Every receptor here comes from a man between 18 and 69 years old in good health.

The CDR3 region is CASSPKTSDVETQYF. The V gene is TRBV4-1, the J gene TRBJ2-5; with no DNA, the TCRdb D assignment of TRBD2 cannot be verified. Germline CDR1 MGHRA, CDR2 YSYEKL. This CDR3 has 15 residues.

V usage is TRBV6-2 or TRBV6-3 and J usage is TRBJ2-7. The CDR3 has 11 residues. Germline assignment: CDR1 MNHEY and CDR2 SVGEGT. The CDR3 here is CASSYFYEQYF.

The V and J genes are TRBV10-3 and TRBJ2-5. Germline V lookup: CDR1 ENHRY, CDR2 SYGVKD. The CDR3 contains 11 residues. The CDR3 spells CAISEQETQYF.

By frequency, this clonotype registers medium-sized. This chain connects TRBV20-1 to TRBJ1-6; TCRdb designates TRBD1, a call that cannot be tested without DNA. Germline V lookup: CDR1 DFQATT, CDR2 SNEGSKA (reference sequence). The CDR3 sequence is 13 residues long. The CDR3 region is CSANTGDVSPLHF.

This chain uses TRBV30 with TRBJ2-6; no DNA is available, so the TRBD1 call from TCRdb remains unchecked. From germline, CDR1 is GTSNPN and CDR2 SVGIG (reference sequence). There are 16 residues in the CDR3. CDR3 protein: CAWSVTGGSGANVLTF.

The rearrangement joins TRBV20-1 to TRBJ1-1; the TRBD1 assignment by TCRdb is unverifiable without DNA. Germline V CDR1 and CDR2: DFQATT, SNEGSKA (reference sequence). The CDR3 loop spans 14 amino acids. CDR3: CSARGTETYTEAFF.

The gene calls are TRBV20-1 and TRBJ2-2; the D call of TRBD1 rests on TCRdb alone, since no DNA is present to check it. The V gene's germline CDR1 is DFQATT and CDR2 SNEGSKA (reference sequence). The CDR3 runs 14 residues. CDR3 sequence reads: CSARGDGDVGELFF.

The rearrangement uses TRBV20-1 and TRBJ2-3; TCRdb's D gene call, TRBD1, goes unchecked for lack of DNA. The CDR3 length is 14 residues. Germline lookup yields CDR1 DFQATT and CDR2 SNEGSKA (reference sequence). CDR3 loop: CSARRGAEADTQYF.

In terms of frequency, this clonotype is medium-sized (0.01 to 0.1%). This sequence joins TRBV7-3 and TRBJ2-1; TCRdb names TRBD2, which stays unverified in the absence of DNA. This CDR3 region has 16 residues. Germline-derived CDR1 and CDR2 are SGHTA and FQGTGA. The CDR3 region is CASSSSGGASYNEQFF.

J is TRBJ2-7 and V is TRBV27; lacking DNA, the TRBD2 call made by TCRdb goes unchecked. This CDR3 comprises 16 residues. Germline V lookup: CDR1 MNHEY, CDR2 SMNVEV (reference sequence). The CDR3 spells CASSLFGPERNYEQYF.

The gene calls are TRBV6-1 and TRBJ2-2; the TCRdb call, TRBD1, lacks DNA for checking. In germline, CDR1 is MNHNS, CDR2 SASEGT. The length of the CDR3 is 15 residues. The CDR3 sequence: CASSVESSGAGELFF.

The rearrangement uses TRBV29-1 and TRBJ1-1. The CDR3 length is 12 residues. Germline CDR1 and CDR2: SQVTM and ANQGSEA. CDR3 in amino acids: CSGGRGNTEAFF.

The V and J genes are TRBV24-1 and TRBJ2-2. The CDR3 spans 15 residues. Germline CDR1 reads KGHDR; CDR2 reads SFDVKD. CDR3 protein: CATSDLQTDTGELFF.

The chain carries TRBV11-2 and TRBJ2-7. CDR3 size: 14 residues. Germline loops: CDR1 SGHAT, CDR2 FQNNGV. Here the CDR3 reads CASSVDRSSYEQYF.

The V and J genes are TRBV5-1 and TRBJ2-7; TCRdb reports TRBD2, a call that lacks DNA to check it against. CDR1 and CDR2 (germline): SGHRS, YFSETQ. This CDR3 has 17 residues. The CDR3 sequence: CASSPPPSGGPPYEQYF.

V is TRBV24-1 and J is TRBJ2-2; no DNA is available, so the TRBD1 call from TCRdb remains unchecked. Germline V gives CDR1 KGHDR, CDR2 SFDVKD. This CDR3 is built from 15 residues. CDR3 protein: CATSEAGVDTGELFF.

This chain connects TRBV6-1 to TRBJ2-2. Germline CDR1 MNHNS, CDR2 SASEGT. The CDR3 sequence is 15 residues long. The CDR3 loop reads CASSGTQYGTGELFF.

The rearrangement links TRBV19 to TRBJ1-2. The CDR3 runs to 11 residues. Per the germline V gene, CDR1 is LNHDA and CDR2 is SQIVND (reference sequence). The CDR3 region is CASSIGTGYTF.